This T cell receptor (beta chain) appears in the sequencing data of a study of cytomegalovirus exposure and HLA in healthy donors. Researchers ran the PCR with 60 Vbeta and 13 Jbeta primers. Generated by immunoSEQ multiplex PCR, the TCRdb table keeps only in-frame clones and is missing some. The sample records around 90,000 clones, around 84% being singletons. This clone was observed a handful of times. The CDR3 extends over 18 amino acids. Germline V gene sequence: CDR1 SGHAT, CDR2 FQNNGV. Trimming stripped 1 base from V and 0 bases from J, with 16 bases between. This TCR came from a woman between 40 and 50 years old in good health and CMV-seronegative. The chain is built from TRBV11-2 and TRBJ2-1, with a tentative D call TRBD2 (6 bases). Input material: PBMCs. In nucleotides, the CDR3 is TGTGCCAGCAGCTTAGCCATCCGACGGGAGTCCTCCTACAATGAGCAGTTCTTC. It codes for CASSLAIRRESSYNEQFF.